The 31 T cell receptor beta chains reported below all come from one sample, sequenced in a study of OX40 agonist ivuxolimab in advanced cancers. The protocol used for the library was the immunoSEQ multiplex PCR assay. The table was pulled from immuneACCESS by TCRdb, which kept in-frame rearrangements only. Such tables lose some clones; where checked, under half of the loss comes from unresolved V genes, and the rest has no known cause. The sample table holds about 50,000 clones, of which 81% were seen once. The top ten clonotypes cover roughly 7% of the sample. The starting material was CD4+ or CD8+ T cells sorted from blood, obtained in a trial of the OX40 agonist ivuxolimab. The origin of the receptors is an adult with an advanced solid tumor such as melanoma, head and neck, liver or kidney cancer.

The CDR3 loop reads CASSPRQGGTGELFF. The CDR3, as DNA: TGCGCCAGCAGCCCAAGACAGGGAGGCACCGGGGAGCTGTTTTTT. V gene TRBV4-1 combines with J gene TRBJ2-2; weak D call: TRBD1 (7 bases). This CDR3 contains 15 residues. Germline CDR1 and CDR2: MGHRA and YSYEKL. The ends were cut back, 4 bases at V and 4 bases at J, with 13 bases in the middle.

Here the CDR3 reads CASSKAPSGSVLYNEQFF. Here the CDR3 DNA reads TGTGCCAGCAGCAAAGCGCCTAGCGGGTCAGTGTTATACAATGAGCAGTTCTTC. The J gene is TRBJ2-1, the V gene TRBV21-1; TRBD2 is taken as the D call from the table, unchecked against the DNA. TRBV21-1 is reported as a pseudogene. The CDR3 loop spans 18 amino acids.

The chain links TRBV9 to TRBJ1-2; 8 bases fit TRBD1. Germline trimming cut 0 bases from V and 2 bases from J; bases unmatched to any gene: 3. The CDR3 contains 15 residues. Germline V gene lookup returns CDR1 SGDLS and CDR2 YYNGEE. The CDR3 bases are TGTGCCAGCAGCGTAGAGGGGGACAGGAACTATGGCTACACCTTC. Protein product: CASSVEGDRNYGYTF.

This CDR3 is CASSLSAGTDYEQYF. The CDR3 DNA follows: TGTGCCAGCAGCTTGAGCGCCGGGACTGATTACGAGCAGTACTTC. The V and J genes are TRBV7-2 and TRBJ2-7; D perhaps matches TRBD2 (6 bases). This CDR3 has 15 amino acids. Per germline, CDR1 SGHTA and CDR2 FQGNSA. With 3 bases removed from V and 4 bases from J, the gap between germline ends came to 16 bases.

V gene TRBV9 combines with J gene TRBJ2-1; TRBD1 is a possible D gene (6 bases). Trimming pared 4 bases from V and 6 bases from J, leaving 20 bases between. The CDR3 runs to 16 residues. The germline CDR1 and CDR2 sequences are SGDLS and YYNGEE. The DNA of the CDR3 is TGTGCCAGCAGCCCCATCCAGGGGCCCCACGTCAATGAGCAGTTCTTC. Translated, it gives CASSPIQGPHVNEQFF.

The DNA for the CDR3 is TGTGCCAGCAGCCCCCCGGGGGGCGCTTACGAGCAGTACTTC. As protein: CASSPPGGAYEQYF. The chain joins TRBV9 to TRBJ2-7; D possibly corresponds to TRBD2 (7 bases). Germline V gene sequence: CDR1 SGDLS, CDR2 YYNGEE. The CDR3 is 14 amino acids. The V and J ends lost 4 bases and 4 bases respectively, with 15 bases between them. Combining the CDR3 with reference TRBV9 and TRBJ2-7 gives the whole variable domain DSGVTQTPKHLITATGQRVTLRCSPRSGDLSVYWYQQSLDQGLQFLIQYYNGEERAKGNILERFSAQQFPDLHSELNLSSLELGDSALYFCASSPPGGAYEQYFGPGTRLTVT.

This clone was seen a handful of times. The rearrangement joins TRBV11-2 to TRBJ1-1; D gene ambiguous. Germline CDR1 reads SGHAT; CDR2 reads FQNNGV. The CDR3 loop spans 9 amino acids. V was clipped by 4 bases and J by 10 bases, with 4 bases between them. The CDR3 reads CASSSRAFF. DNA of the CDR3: TGTGCCAGCAGCTCACGAGCTTTCTTT.

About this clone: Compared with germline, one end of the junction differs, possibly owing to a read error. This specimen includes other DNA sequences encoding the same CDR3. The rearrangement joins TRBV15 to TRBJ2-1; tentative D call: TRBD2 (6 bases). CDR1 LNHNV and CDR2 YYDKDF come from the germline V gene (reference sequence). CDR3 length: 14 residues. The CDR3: CATSEPGTHNEQFF. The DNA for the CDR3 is TGCGCCACCAGCGAACCCGGGACTCACAATGAGCAGTTCTTC.

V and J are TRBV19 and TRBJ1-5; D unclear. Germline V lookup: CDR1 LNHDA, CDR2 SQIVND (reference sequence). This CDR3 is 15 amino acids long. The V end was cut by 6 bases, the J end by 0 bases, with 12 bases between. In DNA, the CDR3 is TGTGCCAGTAGCCCCAGTTATCATAGCAATCAGCCCCAGCATTTT. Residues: CASSPSYHSNQPQHF.

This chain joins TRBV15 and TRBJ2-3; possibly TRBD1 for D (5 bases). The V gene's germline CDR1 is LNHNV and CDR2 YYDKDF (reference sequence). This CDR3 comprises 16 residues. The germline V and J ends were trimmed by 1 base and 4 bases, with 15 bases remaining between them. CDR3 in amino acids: CATSRAAQVDADTQYF. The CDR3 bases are TGTGCCACCAGCAGAGCTGCACAGGTCGACGCAGATACGCAGTATTTT.

CDR3 amino acids: CASSTGQGNYNEQFF. The CDR3 nucleotides read TGCGCCAGCAGCACGGGACAGGGGAACTACAATGAGCAGTTCTTC. The J gene is TRBJ2-1, the V gene TRBV5-1, with 10 bases fitting TRBD1. In germline, CDR1 is SGHRS, CDR2 YFSETQ. CDR3 length: 15 amino acids. V lost 4 bases to trimming and J lost 3 bases; unmatched junction nucleotides: 4.

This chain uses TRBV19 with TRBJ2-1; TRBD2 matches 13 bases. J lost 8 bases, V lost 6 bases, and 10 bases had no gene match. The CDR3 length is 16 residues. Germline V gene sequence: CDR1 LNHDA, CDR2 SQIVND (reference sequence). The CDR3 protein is CASSRTSGSNLHEQFF. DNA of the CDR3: TGTGCCAGTAGCAGGACTAGCGGGAGTAATCTTCATGAGCAGTTCTTC.

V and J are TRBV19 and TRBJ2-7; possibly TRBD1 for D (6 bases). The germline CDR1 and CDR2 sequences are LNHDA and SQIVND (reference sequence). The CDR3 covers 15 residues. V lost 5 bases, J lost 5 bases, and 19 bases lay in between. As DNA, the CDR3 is TGTGCCAGTAGTCTATACTCGACAGGTCGCGACGAGCAGTACTTC. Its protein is CASSLYSTGRDEQYF.

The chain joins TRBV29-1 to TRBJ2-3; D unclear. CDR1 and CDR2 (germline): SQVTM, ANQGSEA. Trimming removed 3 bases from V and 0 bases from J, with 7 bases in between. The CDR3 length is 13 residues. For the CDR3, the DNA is TGCAGCGTTGATACGGTTAGCACAGATACGCAGTATTTT. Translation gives CSVDTVSTDTQYF.

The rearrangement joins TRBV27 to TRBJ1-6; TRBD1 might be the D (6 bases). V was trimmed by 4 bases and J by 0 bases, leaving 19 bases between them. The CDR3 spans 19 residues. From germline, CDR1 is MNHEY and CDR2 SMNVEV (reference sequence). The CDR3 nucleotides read TGTGCCAGCAGTTCCCTCGACAGGAGAGAGAGCTCCTATAATTCACCCCTCCACTTT. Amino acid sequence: CASSSLDRRESSYNSPLHF.

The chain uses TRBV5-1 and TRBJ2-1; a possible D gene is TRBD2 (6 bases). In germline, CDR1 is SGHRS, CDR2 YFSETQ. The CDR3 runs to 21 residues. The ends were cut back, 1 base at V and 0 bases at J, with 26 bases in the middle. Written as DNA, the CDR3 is TGCGCCAGCAGCTTGTCGGTAGCGGAAAGCCGCAAGTCGAGCTCCTACAATGAGCAGTTCTTC. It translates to CASSLSVAESRKSSSYNEQFF.

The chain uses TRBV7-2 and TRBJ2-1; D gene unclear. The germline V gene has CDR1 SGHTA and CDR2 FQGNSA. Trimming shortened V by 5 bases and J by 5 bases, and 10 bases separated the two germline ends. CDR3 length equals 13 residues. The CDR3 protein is CASSKALNNEQFF. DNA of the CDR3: TGTGCCAGCAGCAAAGCCCTAAACAATGAGCAGTTCTTC.

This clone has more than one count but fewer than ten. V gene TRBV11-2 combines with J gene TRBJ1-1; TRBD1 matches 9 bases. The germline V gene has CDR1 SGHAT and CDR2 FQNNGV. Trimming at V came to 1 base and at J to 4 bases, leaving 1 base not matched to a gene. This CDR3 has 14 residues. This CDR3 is CASSLGTGATEAFF. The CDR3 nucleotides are TGTGCCAGCAGCTTAGGGACAGGGGCCACTGAAGCTTTCTTT. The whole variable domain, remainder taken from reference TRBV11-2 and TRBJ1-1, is EAGVAQSPRYKIIEKRQSVAFWCNPISGHATLYWYQQILGQGPKLLIQFQNNGVVDDSQLPKDRFSAERLKGVDSTLKIQPAKLEDSAVYLCASSLGTGATEAFFGQGTRLTVV.

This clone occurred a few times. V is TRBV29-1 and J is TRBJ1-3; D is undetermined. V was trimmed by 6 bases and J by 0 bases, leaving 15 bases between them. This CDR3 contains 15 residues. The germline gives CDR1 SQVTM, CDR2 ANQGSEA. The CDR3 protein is CSVAVIWGSGNTIYF. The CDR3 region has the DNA TGCAGCGTCGCGGTTATTTGGGGCTCTGGAAACACCATATATTTT.

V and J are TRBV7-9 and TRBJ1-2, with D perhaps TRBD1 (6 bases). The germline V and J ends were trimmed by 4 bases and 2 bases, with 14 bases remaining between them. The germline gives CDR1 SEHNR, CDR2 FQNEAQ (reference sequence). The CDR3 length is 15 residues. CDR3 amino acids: CASSSEPGQNYGYTF. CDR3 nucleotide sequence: TGTGCCAGCAGCTCGGAACCTGGACAGAACTATGGCTACACCTTC.

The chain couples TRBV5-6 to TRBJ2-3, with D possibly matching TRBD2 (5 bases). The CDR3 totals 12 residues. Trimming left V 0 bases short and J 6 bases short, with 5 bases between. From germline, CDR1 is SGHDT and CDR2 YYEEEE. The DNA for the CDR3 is TGTGCCAGCAGCTTGGGAGGGGATACGCAGTATTTT. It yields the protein CASSLGGDTQYF.

The CDR3 here is CASSPRTGEWETQYF. CDR3 DNA sequence: TGTGCCAGCAGCCCCCGGACAGGGGAGTGGGAGACCCAGTACTTC. The chain employs TRBV7-9 and TRBJ2-5; 9 bases agree with TRBD1. Trimming at V came to 5 bases and at J to 5 bases, leaving 9 bases not matched to a gene. This CDR3 contains 15 residues. CDR1 SEHNR and CDR2 FQNEAQ come from the germline V gene (reference sequence).

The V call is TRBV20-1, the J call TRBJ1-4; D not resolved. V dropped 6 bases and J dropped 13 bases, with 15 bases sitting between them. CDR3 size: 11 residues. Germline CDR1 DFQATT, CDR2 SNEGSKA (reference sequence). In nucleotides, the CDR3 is TGCAGTGCCAAGGCCGCTAGTAGACTGTTTTTT. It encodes CSAKAASRLFF.

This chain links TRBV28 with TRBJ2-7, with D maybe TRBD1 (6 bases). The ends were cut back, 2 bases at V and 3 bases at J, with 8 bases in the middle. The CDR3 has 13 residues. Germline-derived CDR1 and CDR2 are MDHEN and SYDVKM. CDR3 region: CASSLTGHYEQYF. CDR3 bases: TGTGCCAGCAGTTTAACAGGGCACTACGAGCAGTACTTC. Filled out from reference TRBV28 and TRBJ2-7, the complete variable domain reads DVKVTQSSRYLVKRTGEKVFLECVQDMDHENMFWYRQDPGLGLRLIYFSYDVKMKEKGDIPEGYSVSREKKERFSLILESASTNQTSMYLCASSLTGHYEQYFGPGTRLTVT.

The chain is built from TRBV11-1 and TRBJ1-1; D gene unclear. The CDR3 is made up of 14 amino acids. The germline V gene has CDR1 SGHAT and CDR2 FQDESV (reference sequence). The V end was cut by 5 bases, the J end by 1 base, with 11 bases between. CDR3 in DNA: TGTGCCAGCAGCCGTGACATGCGGAACACTGAAGCTTTCTTT. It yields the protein CASSRDMRNTEAFF.

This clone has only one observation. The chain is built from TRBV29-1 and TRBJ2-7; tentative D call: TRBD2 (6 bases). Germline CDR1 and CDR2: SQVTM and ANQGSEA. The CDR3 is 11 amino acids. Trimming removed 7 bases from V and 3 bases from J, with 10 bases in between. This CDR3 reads CSAGGDYEQYF. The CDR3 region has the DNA TGCAGCGCCGGAGGGGACTACGAGCAGTACTTC.

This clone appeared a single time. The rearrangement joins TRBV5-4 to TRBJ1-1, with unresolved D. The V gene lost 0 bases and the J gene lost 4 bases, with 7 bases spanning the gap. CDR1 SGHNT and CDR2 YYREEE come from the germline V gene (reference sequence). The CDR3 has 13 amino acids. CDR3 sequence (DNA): TGTGCCAGCAGCTTGGGTGGTGGCACTGAAGCTTTCTTT. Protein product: CASSLGGGTEAFF.

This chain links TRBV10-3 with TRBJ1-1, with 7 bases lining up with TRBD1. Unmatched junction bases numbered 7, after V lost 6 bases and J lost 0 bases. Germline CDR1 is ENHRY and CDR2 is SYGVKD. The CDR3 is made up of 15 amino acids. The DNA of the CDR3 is TGTGCCATCAGAAGACAGGGCCTCTTGAACACTGAAGCTTTCTTT. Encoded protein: CAIRRQGLLNTEAFF.

The CDR3 bases are TGTGCCAGTAGTACAACTAGCGGGAGCTCCTACGAGCAGTACTTC. Amino acids: CASSTTSGSSYEQYF. J is TRBJ2-7 and V is TRBV19, with 11 bases lining up with TRBD2. Germline V gene data show CDR1 as LNHDA and CDR2 as SQIVND (reference sequence). V lost 4 bases to trimming and J lost 0 bases; unmatched junction nucleotides: 2. The CDR3 is made up of 15 amino acids.

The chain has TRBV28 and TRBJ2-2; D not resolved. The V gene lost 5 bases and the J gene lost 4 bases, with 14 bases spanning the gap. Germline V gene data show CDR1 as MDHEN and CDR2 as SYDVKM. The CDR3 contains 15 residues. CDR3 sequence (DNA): TGTGCCAGCAGTAAAGGCGGCAGTGCCACCGGGGAGCTGTTTTTT. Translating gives CASSKGGSATGELFF.

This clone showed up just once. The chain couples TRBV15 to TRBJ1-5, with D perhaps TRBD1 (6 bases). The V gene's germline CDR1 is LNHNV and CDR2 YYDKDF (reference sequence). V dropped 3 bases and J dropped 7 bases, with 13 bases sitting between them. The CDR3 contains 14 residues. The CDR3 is CATSSHGGEQPQHF. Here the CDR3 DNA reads TGTGCCACCAGCAGTCACGGGGGCGAGCAGCCCCAGCATTTT.